The rows below give T cell receptor beta chains drawn from one sample of a study of blood T cells in healthy people across ages. TCRdb analysed the 5' RACE reads with MiXCR anew, one entry per CDR3 protein. There are 600,000 to 1,000,000 distinct CDR3 sequences in the sample; roughly 25% occur only once, and around 3.6% lies in the top ten. The same data also contributed to another study, on T cells of mothers and their children.

Sample: blood. The receptor set was obtained from a boy between 10 and 17 years old in good health. Each CDR3 is given with its conserved first and last residue. A D gene is named only where the DNA matches it firmly. Clone size is shown for a subset of rows, as once, few, many or a class of expanded clone.

j_call	clone_size	d_call	v_call	cdr3_nt	cdr3_aa
TRBJ1-5	-	-	TRBV20-1	TGCAGTGCCCAGTCAGGGAATCAGCCCCAGCATTTT	CSAQSGNQPQHF
TRBJ2-1	few	-	TRBV6-2/TRBV6-3	TGTGCCAGCAGCGACAGGATGGGTGGTGAGCAGTTCTTC	CASSDRMGGEQFF
TRBJ2-1	many	-	TRBV2	TGTGCCAGCAGTGGGTGGGTAGGGGGTGGCAATGAGCAGTTCTTC	CASSGWVGGGNEQFF
TRBJ2-7	few	TRBD1	TRBV6-4	TGTGCCAGCAGTGACGCCCCCTACAGGGGCCGCAGATCAACCTACGAGCAGTACTTC	CASSDAPYRGRRSTYEQYF
TRBJ1-1	few	TRBD1	TRBV11-1	TGTGCCAGCAGCATAAGGGGGCAGCCGAGCACTGAAGCTTTCTTT	CASSIRGQPSTEAFF
TRBJ2-5	-	TRBD2	TRBV20-1	TGCAGTGCCCCCTTTGGACTAGCTCTGGAGACCCAGTACTTC	CSAPFGLALETQYF
TRBJ2-1	-	TRBD2	TRBV20-1	TGCAGTGCTACCCGCCTTAGCGGGGGATCCTACAATGAGCAGTTCTTC	CSATRLSGGSYNEQFF
TRBJ2-1	few	TRBD2	TRBV12-3/TRBV12-4	TGTGCCAGCAGTTCCGTCCAGCGGGGAACTAGGTTCTTC	CASSSVQRGTRFF
TRBJ2-2	-	-	TRBV7-8	TGTGCCAGCAGCTTAGCCGTCGAAGGGGAGCTGTTTTTT	CASSLAVEGELFF
TRBJ1-3	-	-	TRBV20-1	TGCAGTGCTCCCCCGCTGGCTGGAAACACCATATATTTT	CSAPPLAGNTIYF
TRBJ1-3	-	-	TRBV25-1	TGTGCCAGCAGTGGGCCTTACCCTGGAAACACCATATATTTT	CASSGPYPGNTIYF
TRBJ2-7	few	-	TRBV7-2	TGTGCCAGCAGCCCAGGTGCAGGGGGGGGCTACGAGCAGTACTTC	CASSPGAGGGYEQYF
TRBJ2-5	many	TRBD1	TRBV28	TGTGCCAGCTCAGGGGGCCGGATCGTGGAGACCCAGTACTTC	CASSGGRIVETQYF
TRBJ2-7	few	TRBD2	TRBV20-1	TGCAGCTCCCTGGGGGGACTACGAAGCGAGCAGTACTTC	CSSLGGLRSEQYF
TRBJ2-1	few	TRBD2	TRBV24-1	TGTGCCACCAGTGATTCCGGCCTAGCGGGAGAGTATAATGAGCAGTTCTTC	CATSDSGLAGEYNEQFF
TRBJ2-3	-	TRBD1	TRBV29-1	TGCGGGACAGGGGGGTTGGGAGATACGCAGTATTTT	CGTGGLGDTQYF